Shown below are 2 T cell receptor beta chains from a single sample sequenced in a study of cytotoxic CD8 clonotypes in ibrutinib-treated CLL. Sequencing used immunoSEQ multiplex PCR; TCRdb keeps in-frame clones, though not all of them. The sample contains some 140,000 clones, roughly 90% of which appear only once. The source material was PBMCs, sampled after 12 months of ibrutinib treatment. The origin of the receptors is a human donor with chronic lymphocytic leukemia.

The chain employs TRBV19 and TRBJ2-3; TRBD2 is a possible D gene (5 bases). The length of the CDR3 is 14 residues. CDR1 is LNHDA, CDR2 SQIVND, per germline (reference sequence). V was trimmed by 7 bases and J by 1 base, leaving 12 bases between them. The CDR3 spells CASNLGVGTDTQYF. In DNA, the CDR3 is TGTGCCAGTAACCTCGGGGTCGGCACAGATACGCAGTATTTT.

This clone was picked up one time. The chain carries TRBV29-1 and TRBJ1-6, with TRBD1 identical over 8 bases. Germline trimming cut 6 bases from V and 6 bases from J; bases unmatched to any gene: 7. The CDR3 contains 14 residues. The germline gives CDR1 SQVTM, CDR2 ANQGSEA. DNA of the CDR3: TGCAGCGTATCACAGGGGGACCTTAATTCACCCCTCCACTTT. Translated, it gives CSVSQGDLNSPLHF.